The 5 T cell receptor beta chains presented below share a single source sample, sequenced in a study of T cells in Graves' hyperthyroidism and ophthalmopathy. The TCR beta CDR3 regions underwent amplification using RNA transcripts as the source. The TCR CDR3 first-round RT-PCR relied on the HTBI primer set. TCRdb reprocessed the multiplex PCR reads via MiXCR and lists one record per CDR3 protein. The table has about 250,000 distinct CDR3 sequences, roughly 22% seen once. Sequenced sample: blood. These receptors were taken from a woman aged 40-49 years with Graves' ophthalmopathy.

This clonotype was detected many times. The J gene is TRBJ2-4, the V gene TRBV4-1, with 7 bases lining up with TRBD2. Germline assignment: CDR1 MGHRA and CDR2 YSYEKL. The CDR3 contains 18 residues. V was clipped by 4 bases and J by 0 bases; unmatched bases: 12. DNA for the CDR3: TGCGCCAGCAGCCCACTCGGGGGAGGGATGCTAGCCAAAAACATTCAGTACTTC. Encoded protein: CASSPLGGGMLAKNIQYF.

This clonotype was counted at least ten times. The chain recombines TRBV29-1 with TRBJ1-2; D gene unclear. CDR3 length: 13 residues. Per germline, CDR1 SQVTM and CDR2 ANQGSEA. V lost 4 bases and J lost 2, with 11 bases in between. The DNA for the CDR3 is TGCAGCGTTGTAACAGCCAGGAACTATGGCTACACCTTC. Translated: CSVVTARNYGYTF.

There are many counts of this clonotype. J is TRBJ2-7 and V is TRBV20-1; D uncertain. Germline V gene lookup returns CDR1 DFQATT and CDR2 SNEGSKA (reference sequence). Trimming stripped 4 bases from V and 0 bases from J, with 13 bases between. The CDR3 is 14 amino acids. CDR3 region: CSATNPKSSYEQYF. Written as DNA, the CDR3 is TGCAGTGCTACTAACCCGAAGAGCTCCTACGAGCAGTACTTC.

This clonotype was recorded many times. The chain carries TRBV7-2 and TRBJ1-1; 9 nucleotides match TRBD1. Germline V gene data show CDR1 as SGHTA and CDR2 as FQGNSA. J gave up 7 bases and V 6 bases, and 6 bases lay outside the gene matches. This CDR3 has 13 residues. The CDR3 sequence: CASSRQGGFEAFF. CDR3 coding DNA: TGTGCCAGCAGTCGACAGGGGGGTTTTGAAGCTTTCTTT.

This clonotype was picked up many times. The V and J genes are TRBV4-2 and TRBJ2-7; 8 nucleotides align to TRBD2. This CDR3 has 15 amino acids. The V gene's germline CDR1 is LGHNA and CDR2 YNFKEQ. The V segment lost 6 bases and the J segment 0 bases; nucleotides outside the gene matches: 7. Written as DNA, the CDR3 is TGTGCCAGCAGTTCCTCCAGCGGGAGCTCCTACGAGCAGTACTTC. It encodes CASSSSSGSSYEQYF.